This TCR beta chain was obtained from a study of blood T cell repertoires in COVID-19 (dated by TCRdb to 2019 to 2021). With regard to the full study: The collaborator samples originated in the United States, Italy and Spain and spanned the acute and convalescent phases of COVID-19. The material from the prospective study consisted of cDNA or gDNA derived from T cells, B-cell-depleted T cells, or PBMCs. Samples came from the ongoing ImmuneRACE study (first 160 participants) plus 1,254 subjects from 6 global collaborators. The repertoires were released in a freely available public database meant as a resource for research on the immune response to SARS-CoV-2. Deeply sampled blood TCRbeta repertoires from subjects exposed to, actively infected with, or recovered from COVID-19 were included in the dataset. A de-identified subject ID, COVID-19 status, age in years and sex were almost always included in the sample metadata. Where HLA class I and class II types were available, the types were taken from metadata supplied by the sample provider, not from assay-based typing.

Trimming removed 4 bases from V and 9 bases from J; the gene matches leave 9 bases unexplained. According to the germline V gene, CDR1 reads MDHEN and CDR2 reads SYDVKM. Taken from cysteine to phenylalanine, the CDR3 has 15 residues. Only the CDR3 region is kept as DNA, spanning 45 bases read in frame from base 1. Participants in the prospective study were enrolled through a virtual design, were aged about 18 to 90 years, and lived in some 24 United States geographic areas. Cohort assignment in the prospective study relied on participant-reported clinical history from a screening survey and a study questionnaire. Recovered participants in ImmuneRACE Cohort 3 were defined by two consecutive negative NP/OP PCR tests, clearance by a healthcare professional, or resolution of symptoms. In the prospective study, whole blood, serum and a nasopharyngeal or oropharyngeal swab were collected from each participant by mobile phlebotomists. Additional blood draws and questionnaires over an approximately two-month period could optionally be provided by prospective study participants. Before DNA extraction, prospective study blood samples were shipped either frozen or at room temperature.

As to this clone: Its specific antigen is unknown. Qualities for individual bases were not recorded, and no much larger clone is one base off.

TCRbeta CDR3 regions were amplified from genomic DNA by means of the immunoSEQ Assay, a bias-controlled multiplex PCR. Per the original workflow: Nucleated cell counts per sample were estimated from amplification of reference gene primers within the assay. Sequence reads were collapsed and filtered to measure the absolute abundance of every unique TCRbeta CDR3 rearrangement. Productive Simpson clonality was computed per sample as the square root of Simpson's diversity index over productive rearrangements. The source is immuneACCESS, and TCRdb retained only in-frame sequences with V and J called. Part of the clones is not carried over; for the studies checked, unresolved V genes explain less than half of this, and the remainder is unexplained. Clonal size and the V and J genes are those of that table, whereas D and trimming came from the DNA. The sample has 150,000 or so clones on record, about 90% of them singletons. The ten top clones hold 6% to 7.5% of the sample.

Overall study results and their limits: Clinical and demographic metadata were provided uncurated, with the amount varying by source and participant.

The material sequenced was PBMCs or T cells enriched from blood (not recorded which). The clonotype comes from a woman in her forties or fifties who had recovered from COVID-19. Recombination connected TRBV28 to TRBJ1-6; 7 of the junction bases match TRBD1. The sequenced DNA is TGTGCCAGCAGTTCCCGACAGGGAATGAGTTCACCCCTCCACTTT. This encodes CASSSRQGMSSPLHF.